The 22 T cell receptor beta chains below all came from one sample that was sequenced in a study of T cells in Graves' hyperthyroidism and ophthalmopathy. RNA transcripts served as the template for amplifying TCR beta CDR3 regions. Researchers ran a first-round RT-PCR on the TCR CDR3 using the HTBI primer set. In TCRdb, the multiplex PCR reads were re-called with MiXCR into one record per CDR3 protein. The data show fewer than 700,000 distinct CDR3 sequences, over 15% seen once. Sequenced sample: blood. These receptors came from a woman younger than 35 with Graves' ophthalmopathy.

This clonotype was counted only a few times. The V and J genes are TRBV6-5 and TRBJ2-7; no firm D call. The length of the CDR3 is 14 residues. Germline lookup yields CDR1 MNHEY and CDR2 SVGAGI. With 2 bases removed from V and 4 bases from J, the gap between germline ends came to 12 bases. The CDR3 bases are TGTGCCAGCAGTTACGGCACGGAACAATACGAGCAGTACTTC. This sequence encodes CASSYGTEQYEQYF.

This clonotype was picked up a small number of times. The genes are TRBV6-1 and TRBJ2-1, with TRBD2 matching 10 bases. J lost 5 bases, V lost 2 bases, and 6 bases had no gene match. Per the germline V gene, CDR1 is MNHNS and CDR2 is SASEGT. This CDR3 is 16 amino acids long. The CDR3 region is CASSEQGLAVHNEQFF. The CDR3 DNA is TGTGCCAGCAGTGAACAAGGACTAGCGGTCCACAATGAGCAGTTCTTC.

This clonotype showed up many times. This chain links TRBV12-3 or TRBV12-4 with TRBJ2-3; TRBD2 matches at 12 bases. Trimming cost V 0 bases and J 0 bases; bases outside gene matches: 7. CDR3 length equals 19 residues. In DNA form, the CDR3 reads TGTGCCAGCAGTTTAGCGCGCCTAGCGGGAGGGCCTAGCACAGATACGCAGTATTTT. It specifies CASSLARLAGGPSTDTQYF.

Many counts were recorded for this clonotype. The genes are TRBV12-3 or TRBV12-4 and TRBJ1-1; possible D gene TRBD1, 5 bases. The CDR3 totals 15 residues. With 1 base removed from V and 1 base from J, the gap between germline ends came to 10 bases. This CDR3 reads CASSLVRQPNTEAFF. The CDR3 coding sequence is TGTGCCAGCAGTTTAGTCAGACAGCCGAACACTGAAGCTTTCTTT.

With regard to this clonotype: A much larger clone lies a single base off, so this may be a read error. The chain's CDR3 is CSASSGDYNEQFF. DNA for the CDR3: TGCAGTGCTAGTAGCGGGGACTACAATGAGCAGTTCTTC. The chain uses TRBV20-1 and TRBJ2-1, with 8 bases aligning to TRBD2. There are 13 residues in the CDR3. Per germline, CDR1 DFQATT and CDR2 SNEGSKA (reference sequence). V shed 3 bases, J shed 3 bases, and the junction held 1 base outside the gene matches.

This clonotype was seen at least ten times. This CDR3 reads CAISEWSTSGGEETQYF. The DNA for the CDR3 is TGTGCCATCAGTGAGTGGTCGACTAGCGGGGGGGAAGAGACCCAGTACTTC. The chain combines TRBV10-3 with TRBJ2-5; TRBD2 matches 14 bases. The germline V gene has CDR1 ENHRY and CDR2 SYGVKD. The CDR3 runs 17 residues. Trimming removed 1 base from V and 3 bases from J; junction bases left unmatched: 4.

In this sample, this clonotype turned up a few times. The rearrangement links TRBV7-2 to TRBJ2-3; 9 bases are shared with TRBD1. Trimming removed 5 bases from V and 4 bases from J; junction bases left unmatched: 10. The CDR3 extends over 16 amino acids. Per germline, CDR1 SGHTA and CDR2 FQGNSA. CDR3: CASSADRGAEADTQYF. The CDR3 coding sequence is TGTGCCAGCAGCGCAGACAGGGGGGCAGAGGCAGATACGCAGTATTTT.

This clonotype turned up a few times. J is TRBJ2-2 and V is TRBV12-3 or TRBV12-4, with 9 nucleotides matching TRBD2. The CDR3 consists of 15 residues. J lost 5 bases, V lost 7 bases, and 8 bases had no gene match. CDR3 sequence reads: CASTRGGGETGELFF. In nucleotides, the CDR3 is TGTGCCAGCACCCGGGGCGGGGGGGAAACCGGGGAGCTGTTTTTT.

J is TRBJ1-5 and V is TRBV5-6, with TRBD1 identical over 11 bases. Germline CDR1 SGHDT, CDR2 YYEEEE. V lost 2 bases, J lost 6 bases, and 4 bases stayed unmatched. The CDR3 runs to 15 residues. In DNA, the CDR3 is TGTGCCAGCAGCTTCTTCGGACAGGGGGCTCAGCCCCAGCATTTT. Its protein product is CASSFFGQGAQPQHF.

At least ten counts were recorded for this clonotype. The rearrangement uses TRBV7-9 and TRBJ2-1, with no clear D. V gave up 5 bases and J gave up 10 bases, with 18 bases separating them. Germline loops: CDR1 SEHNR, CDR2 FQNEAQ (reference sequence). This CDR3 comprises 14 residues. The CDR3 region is CASSPYLSAPEQFF. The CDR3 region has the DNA TGTGCCAGCAGCCCCTATCTATCCGCCCCCGAGCAGTTCTTC.

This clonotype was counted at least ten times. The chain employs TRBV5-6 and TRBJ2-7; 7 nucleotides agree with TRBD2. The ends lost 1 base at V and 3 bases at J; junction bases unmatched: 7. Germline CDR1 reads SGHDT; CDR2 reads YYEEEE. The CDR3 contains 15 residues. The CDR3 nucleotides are TGTGCCAGCAGCTTGAGTCCCAGCGGGAACTACGAGCAGTACTTC. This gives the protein CASSLSPSGNYEQYF.

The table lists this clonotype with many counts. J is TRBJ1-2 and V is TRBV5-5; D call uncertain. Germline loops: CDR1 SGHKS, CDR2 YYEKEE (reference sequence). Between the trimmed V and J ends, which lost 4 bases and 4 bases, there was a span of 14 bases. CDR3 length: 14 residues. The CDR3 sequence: CASSPTEGLYGYTF. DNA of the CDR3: TGTGCCAGCAGCCCGACCGAGGGCCTCTATGGCTACACCTTC.

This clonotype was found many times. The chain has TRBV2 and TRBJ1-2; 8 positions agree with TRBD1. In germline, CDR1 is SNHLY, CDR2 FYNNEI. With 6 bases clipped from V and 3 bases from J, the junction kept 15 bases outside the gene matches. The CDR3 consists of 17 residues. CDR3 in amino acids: CASRPQGVRSADYGYTF. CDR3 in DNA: TGTGCCAGCAGACCACAGGGGGTAAGATCCGCGGACTATGGCTACACCTTC.

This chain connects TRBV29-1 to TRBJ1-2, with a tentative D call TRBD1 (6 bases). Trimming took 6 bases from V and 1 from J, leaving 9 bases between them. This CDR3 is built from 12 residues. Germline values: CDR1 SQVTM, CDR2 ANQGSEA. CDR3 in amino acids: CSVQGINYGYTF. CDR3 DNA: TGCAGCGTCCAGGGGATTAACTATGGCTACACCTTC. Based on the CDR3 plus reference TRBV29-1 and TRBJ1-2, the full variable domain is SAVISQKPSRDICQRGTSLTIQCQVDSQVTMMFWYRQQPGQSLTLIATANQGSEATYESGFVIDKFPISRPNLTFSTLTVSNMSPEDSSIYLCSVQGINYGYTFGSGTRLTVV.

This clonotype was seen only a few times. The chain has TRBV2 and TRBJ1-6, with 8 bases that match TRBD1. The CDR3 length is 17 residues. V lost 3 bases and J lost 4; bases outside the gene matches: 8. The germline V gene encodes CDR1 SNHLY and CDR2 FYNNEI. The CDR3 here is CASSEGFRDRYNSPLHF. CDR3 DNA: TGTGCCAGCAGTGAGGGATTCCGGGACAGGTATAATTCACCCCTCCACTTT.

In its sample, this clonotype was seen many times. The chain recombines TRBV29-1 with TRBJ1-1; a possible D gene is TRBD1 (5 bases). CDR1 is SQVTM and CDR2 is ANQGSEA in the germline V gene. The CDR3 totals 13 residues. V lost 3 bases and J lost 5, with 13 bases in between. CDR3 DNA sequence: TGCAGCGTTGATAGGGGTCCTCAGACTGAAGCTTTCTTT. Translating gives CSVDRGPQTEAFF.

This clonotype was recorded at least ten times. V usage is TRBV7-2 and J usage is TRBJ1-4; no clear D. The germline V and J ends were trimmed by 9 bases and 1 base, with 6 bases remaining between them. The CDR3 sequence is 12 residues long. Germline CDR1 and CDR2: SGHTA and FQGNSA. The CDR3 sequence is CASGITNEKLFF. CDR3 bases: TGTGCCAGTGGGATAACTAATGAAAAACTGTTTTTT.

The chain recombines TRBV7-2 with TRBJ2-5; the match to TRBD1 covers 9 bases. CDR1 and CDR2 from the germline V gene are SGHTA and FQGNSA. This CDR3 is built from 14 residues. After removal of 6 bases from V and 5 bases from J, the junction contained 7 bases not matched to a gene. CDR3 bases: TGTGCCAGCAGTTTGGAACAGGGGGCGGAGACCCAGTACTTC. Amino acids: CASSLEQGAETQYF.

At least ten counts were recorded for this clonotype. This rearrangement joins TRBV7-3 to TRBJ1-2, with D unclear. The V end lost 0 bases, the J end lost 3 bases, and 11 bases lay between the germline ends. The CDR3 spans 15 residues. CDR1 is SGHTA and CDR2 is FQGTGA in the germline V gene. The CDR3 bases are TGTGCCAGCAGCTTAACCGGTCAGGCAGACTATGGCTACACCTTC. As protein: CASSLTGQADYGYTF. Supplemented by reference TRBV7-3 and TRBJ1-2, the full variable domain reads GAGVSQTPSNKVTEKGKYVELRCDPISGHTALYWYRQSLGQGPEFLIYFQGTGAADDSGLPNDRFFAVRPEGSVSTLKIQRTERGDSAVYLCASSLTGQADYGYTFGSGTRLTVV.

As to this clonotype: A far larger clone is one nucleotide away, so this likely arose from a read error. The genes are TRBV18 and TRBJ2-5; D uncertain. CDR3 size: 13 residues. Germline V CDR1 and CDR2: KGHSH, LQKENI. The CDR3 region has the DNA TGTGTCAGCTCCCCAGGCAGACAAGAGACCCAGTACTTC. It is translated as CVSSPGRQETQYF.

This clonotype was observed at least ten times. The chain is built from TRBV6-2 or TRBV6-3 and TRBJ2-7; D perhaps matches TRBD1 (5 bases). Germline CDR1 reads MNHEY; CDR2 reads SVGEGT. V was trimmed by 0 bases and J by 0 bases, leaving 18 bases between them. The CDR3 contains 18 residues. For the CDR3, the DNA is TGTGCCAGCAGTTACTCGATGTCAGGGCTCTACTTCTCCTACGAGCAGTACTTC. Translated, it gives CASSYSMSGLYFSYEQYF.

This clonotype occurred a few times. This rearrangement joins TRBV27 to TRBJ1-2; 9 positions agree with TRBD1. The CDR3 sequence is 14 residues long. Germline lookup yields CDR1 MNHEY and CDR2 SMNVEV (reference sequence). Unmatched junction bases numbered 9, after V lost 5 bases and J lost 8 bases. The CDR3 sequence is CASSVQQGALGYTF. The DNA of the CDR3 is TGTGCCAGCAGTGTCCAACAGGGGGCGCTCGGCTACACCTTC.